This T cell receptor (beta chain) came from a study of T cell repertoires in cytomegalovirus infection. Study-level results: Carriage of CMV together with the relevant HLA was identifiable through cumulative public TCR beta family frequency.

TCRdb recomputed calls from the reads with MiXCR, one row per CDR3 protein. The table includes approximately 89,000 distinct CDR3 sequences, 25% to 35% detected once. CDR3 size: 14 residues. The J segment lost 1 base and the V segment lost 1 base, leaving 0 bases of the junction unmatched. There are many counts of this clonotype. Its antigen remains unidentified. Sequenced material: CD8+ T cells from cultured PBMCs, taken from culture after CMV antigen stimulation. J is TRBJ2-5 and V is TRBV12-3 or TRBV12-4; 7 bases align to TRBD1. The origin of this receptor is a human donor in good health (CMV status not recorded). Some clones in this sample may be carry-over from other donors' samples. The CDR3 coding sequence is TGTGCCAGCAGTTTAGGGGACAGCCAAGAGACCCAGTACTTC. Residues: CASSLGDSQETQYF.